This record concerns one TCR beta chain sequence. This clone was found once. What this receptor recognizes is not known. Base qualities are not provided; no much larger clone lies one nucleotide away. Each collaborating institution followed its own protocols to collect whole blood in K2EDTA tubes. For TCRbeta analysis, collaborators shipped samples in one of three forms: frozen whole blood, isolated PBMCs, or DNA extracted from either of those sample types. The CDR3 starts with the cysteine, ends with the phenylalanine, and has 17 residues. Just CDR3 DNA is preserved here, 51 bases in frame from base 1. Trimming takes 8 bases off V and 0 bases off J; junction bases not matched to a gene: 12. From a lookup of the germline V gene (reference sequence), CDR1 and CDR2 are MNHEY and SMNVEV. The data are from a study of blood T cell repertoires in COVID-19 (dated by TCRdb to 2020 to 2021). For the wider study: Collaborator samples came from the United States, Italy and Spain and covered acute and convalescent phases of COVID-19. The material from the prospective study consisted of cDNA or gDNA derived from T cells, B-cell-depleted T cells, or PBMCs. Where HLA class I and class II types were available, the types were taken from metadata supplied by the sample provider, not from assay-based typing. The samples were drawn from two sources: the first 160 participants of the ongoing ImmuneRACE study, and some 1,300 subjects contributed by 6 global collaborators. Deeply sampled blood TCRbeta repertoires from subjects exposed to, actively infected with, or recovered from COVID-19 were included in the dataset. The repertoires were released in a freely available public database meant as a resource for research on the immune response to SARS-CoV-2. Sample metadata almost always included a de-identified subject ID, COVID-19 status, age in years and sex.

TCRbeta CDR3 regions were amplified from genomic DNA using the immunoSEQ Assay, a bias-controlled multiplex PCR. On the authors' methods: The number of nucleated cells in each sample was estimated by amplification of reference gene primers within the assay. To quantify the absolute abundance of each unique TCRbeta CDR3 rearrangement, sequence reads were collapsed and filtered. For each sample, productive Simpson clonality was calculated by taking the square root of Simpson's diversity index across productive rearrangements. In its TCRdb copy, this immuneACCESS table keeps in-frame sequences only and misses some clones. Where compared with another copy, unresolved V genes explain less than half of these, and the others have no known cause. D and trimming were read from the DNA, whereas the V and J calls and clone size are those reported in that table. The sample table lists about 400,000 clones, 75% to 90% of them with a count of one. Of the sample, around 4.4% is held by the ten largest clones.

Findings and caveats that apply to the study as a whole: The amount of clinical and demographic metadata varied by source and participant and was provided uncurated.

The sequenced sample was peripheral blood. The chain was built from TRBV27 and TRBJ2-7; 11 nucleotides in the junction match TRBD2. The TCR comes from a woman in her thirties with acute or convalescent COVID-19. CDR3 sequence: CASRNLAGGPLSYEQYF. The bases are TGTGCCAGCCGCAATTTAGCGGGGGGGCCCCTCTCCTACGAGCAGTACTTC.